These T cell receptor beta chains were read from a single sample in a study of cytotoxic CD8 clonotypes in ibrutinib-treated CLL. This table comes from immunoSEQ multiplex PCR, and its TCRdb copy is limited to in-frame clones, with some not included. Altogether around 76,000 clones are present, approximately 87% being singletons, with the ten largest covering about 40%. The sample in question was PBMCs, obtained after 24 months of ibrutinib treatment. These receptors all stem from a human donor with chronic lymphocytic leukemia. Both conserved end residues are part of each CDR3. Each record gives: V gene, J gene, clone size, D gene, CDR3 DNA, CDR3 protein. D genes are given only for firm matches. Not every row has a clone size; where given, it reads once, few, many or a size class.

>TRBV6-1|TRBJ2-7|few|TRBD1
TGTGCCAGCACCTTGAAAGACAGGGGAGCCGAGCAGTACTTC
CASTLKDRGAEQYF
>TRBV19|TRBJ2-2|NA|TRBD2
TGTGCCAGTACGCCACTAGCGGGAGGCATCGGGGAGCTGTTTTTT
CASTPLAGGIGELFF
>TRBV29-1|TRBJ2-7|NA|TRBD2
TGCAGCGTAAAAGATCCCCACCGACTAGCGGGAGGGCGCTTCTCCTACGAGCAGTACTTC
CSVKDPHRLAGGRFSYEQYF
>TRBV28|TRBJ2-4|NA|TRBD1
TGTGCCAGCAGTTCGCTAGGACAGGGACTTAAAAACATTCAGTACTTC
CASSSLGQGLKNIQYF
>TRBV10-1|TRBJ2-3|few|TRBD1
TGCGCCAGCAGTGAGGGACAGGTTGCAGATACGCAGTATTTT
CASSEGQVADTQYF
>TRBV19|TRBJ1-1|NA|NA
TGTGCCAGTAGTATCACTCGGGGAGGGACTGAAGCTTTCTTT
CASSITRGGTEAFF
>TRBV6-5|TRBJ2-3|NA|NA
TGTTCCTGCCGTCGGGAGAGCACAGATACGCAGTATTTT
CSCRRESTDTQYF
>TRBV5-4|TRBJ2-2|NA|NA
TGTGCCAGCAGTCCACACAGCGGGGAGCTGTTTTTT
CASSPHSGELFF
>TRBV28|TRBJ2-4|NA|TRBD1
TGTGCCAGCAGGGCGACAGGGATGAAGGACATTCAGTACTTC
CASRATGMKDIQYF
>TRBV28|TRBJ2-1|NA|TRBD2
TGTGCCAGCAGTTTATTTTTAGCGGGGTACAATGAGCAGTTCTTC
CASSLFLAGYNEQFF
>TRBV7-9|TRBJ2-2|NA|NA
TGTGCCAGCCACCCAGAAGCGGCCGGGGAGCTGTTTTTT
CASHPEAAGELFF
>TRBV5-1|TRBJ2-3|NA|NA
TGCGCCAGCAGCTCCGGTTCCGCAGATACGCAGTATTTT
CASSSGSADTQYF
>TRBV9|TRBJ1-4|NA|NA
TGTGCCAGCAGCGTAGGGGCAGGGCCTAATGAAAAACTGTTTTTT
CASSVGAGPNEKLFF
>TRBV6-5|TRBJ1-1|NA|TRBD1
TGTGCCAGCCAGGGGACAGGGGGATATGTGGCTGAAGCTTTCTTT
CASQGTGGYVAEAFF
>TRBV2|TRBJ2-3|NA|NA
TGTGCCAGCATCCTGGACAGCCTCCATAACACAGATACGCAGTATTTT
CASILDSLHNTDTQYF
>TRBV18|TRBJ2-2|once|TRBD2
TGTGCCAGCTTACCCCCAGCGGGAGTACACGGGGAGCTGTTTTTT
CASLPPAGVHGELFF
>TRBV9|TRBJ2-3|few|NA
TGTGCCAGCAGCCAAGGGAGGGGCAGGGGAATGGTCACAGATACGCAGTATTTT
CASSQGRGRGMVTDTQYF
>TRBV9|TRBJ2-1|NA|NA
TGTGCCAGCAGCCACATTGGGGCACACAATGAGCAGTTCTTC
CASSHIGAHNEQFF